The 9 T cell receptor beta chains in this list originate from one sample, sequenced in a study of T-cell memory formation after mild COVID-19. TCRdb ran MiXCR on the 5' RACE reads and lists one entry per CDR3 protein. The sample consists of about 110,000 distinct CDR3 sequences, 18% of them appearing once. Sequenced sample: PBMCs or a T cell subset sorted from them (not recorded which). These receptors came from a man aged 18 to 29 who had mild COVID-19 (a few samples of this study predate the infection). Cell type and time point are not known.

This CDR3 reads CASSLSSGGASAEQFF. DNA of the CDR3: TGTGCCAGCAGTTTATCTAGCGGGGGGGCTTCGGCTGAGCAGTTCTTC. The chain combines TRBV12-3 or TRBV12-4 with TRBJ2-1; TRBD2 aligns across 12 bases. This CDR3 has 16 residues. J gave up 9 bases and V 2 bases, and 8 bases lay outside the gene matches.

This clonotype has a handful of counts. V and J are TRBV5-1 and TRBJ2-5; perhaps D is TRBD1 or TRBD2 (5 bases each). Germline CDR1 reads SGHRS; CDR2 reads YFSETQ. CDR3 size: 13 residues. Trimming stripped 4 bases from V and 7 bases from J, with 14 bases between. CDR3 region: CASSTGRQGTQYF. CDR3 in DNA: TGCGCCAGCAGCACGGGACGTCAGGGGACCCAGTACTTC.

CDR3 residues: CASSYLAGRTGELFF. The CDR3 DNA follows: TGTGCCAGCAGTTACCTAGCGGGGAGGACCGGGGAGCTGTTTTTT. V is TRBV6-5 and J is TRBJ2-2; 9 bases agree with TRBD2. The germline CDR1 and CDR2 sequences are MNHEY and SVGAGI. The CDR3 is 15 residues long. V shed 2 bases, J shed 5 bases, and the junction held 3 bases outside the gene matches.

In its sample, this clonotype was seen a few times. The chain links TRBV5-5 to TRBJ2-2, with 9 bases aligning to TRBD2. Germline lookup yields CDR1 SGHKS and CDR2 YYEKEE (reference sequence). J gave up 5 bases and V 4 bases, and 9 bases lay outside the gene matches. The CDR3 length is 16 residues. The CDR3 nucleotides are TGTGCCAGCAGCCCTATGCTAGCGGGGTATACCGGGGAGCTGTTTTTT. As protein: CASSPMLAGYTGELFF.

The genes are TRBV18 and TRBJ1-2, with a tentative D call TRBD1 (5 bases). The V end lost 4 bases, the J end lost 0 bases, and 15 bases lay between the germline ends. This CDR3 comprises 16 residues. Germline lookup yields CDR1 KGHSH and CDR2 LQKENI. The CDR3, as DNA: TGTGCCAGCTCACGATCAGACAGTTCTTCTAACTATGGCTACACCTTC. It encodes CASSRSDSSSNYGYTF.

The chain employs TRBV5-1 and TRBJ1-2; unclear D gene. V was clipped by 0 bases and J by 4 bases, with 19 bases between them. Germline loops: CDR1 SGHRS, CDR2 YFSETQ. The CDR3 runs 17 residues. The DNA of the CDR3 is TGCGCCAGCAGCTTGGAGGCATCAGTCAACCTACCCTATGGCTACACCTTC. Translating it yields CASSLEASVNLPYGYTF.

The chain combines TRBV5-6 with TRBJ2-4; 8 bases fit TRBD2. CDR3 length: 13 amino acids. Germline loops: CDR1 SGHDT, CDR2 YYEEEE. V was clipped by 4 bases and J by 5 bases; unmatched bases: 2. Written as DNA, the CDR3 is TGTGCCAGCAGCATTAGCGGGGAAAACATTCAGTACTTC. Protein: CASSISGENIQYF.

The DNA of the CDR3 is TGTGCCAGCTCACCCAGGCGGACAGGGTTCGGTGGAAACACCATATATTTT. This gives the protein CASSPRRTGFGGNTIYF. The rearrangement joins TRBV18 to TRBJ1-3, with TRBD1 matching 8 bases. V trimming: 3 bases; J trimming: 3 bases; junction bases outside the gene matches: 10. The germline V gene has CDR1 KGHSH and CDR2 LQKENI. The CDR3 length is 17 residues.

The chain uses TRBV4-1 and TRBJ2-3; 8 positions agree with TRBD2. Losses at the gene ends were 4 bases for V and 0 bases for J; bases not matched to a gene: 9. Germline V gives CDR1 MGHRA, CDR2 YSYEKL. The CDR3 is made up of 17 amino acids. The DNA for the CDR3 is TGCGCCAGCAGCCTAGCTGGTAGCGGGGTTAGCACAGATACGCAGTATTTT. Protein: CASSLAGSGVSTDTQYF.